The 19 T cell receptor beta chains below were found in one sample sequenced in a study of T-cell reconstitution after alpha-beta-depleted transplantation in children. For TCRbeta, the library was prepared with unique molecular identifiers. TCRdb independently ran MiXCR on the PCR reads; one entry per CDR3 protein. The data contain about 150,000 distinct CDR3 sequences, around 10% of them singletons. The sample here was PBMCs, taken before TCRalphabeta/CD19-depleted stem cell transplant. These receptors were obtained from a boy aged 2 to 9 with acute myeloid leukemia, due to receive a stem cell transplant.

At least ten counts were recorded for this clonotype. The chain employs TRBV7-6 and TRBJ2-7; 7 bases map to TRBD2. This CDR3 has 16 residues. Germline V CDR1 and CDR2: SGHVS, FNYEAQ. The trim removed 5 bases at V and 4 bases at J, leaving 14 bases unmatched. CDR3 in amino acids: CASSPPGRPAGYEQYV. CDR3 bases: TGTGCCAGCAGCCCCCCAGGTCGACCAGCGGGATACGAGCAGTACGTC.

This clonotype is large by share. The chain has TRBV11-2 and TRBJ2-3; tentative D call: TRBD1 (5 bases). Germline V gene sequence: CDR1 SGHAT, CDR2 FQNNGV. Trimming removed 5 bases at V and 5 bases at J, with 11 bases between. CDR3 size: 13 residues. The CDR3 region is CASSVRTQDTQYF. In nucleotides, the CDR3 is TGTGCCAGCAGCGTCAGGACACAAGATACGCAGTATTTT.

The table lists this clonotype with many counts. CDR3 DNA: TGTGCCAGCAGCTTCTCGGGCAGCAACTACGAGCAGTACGTC. It yields the protein CASSFSGSNYEQYV. The chain uses TRBV7-2 and TRBJ2-7; D not certain. Germline CDR1 reads SGHTA; CDR2 reads FQGNSA. V was pared by 3 bases and J by 3 bases, with 12 bases between. This CDR3 is built from 14 residues.

This clonotype was counted at least ten times. The chain is built from TRBV6-4 and TRBJ2-2; maybe TRBD1 (6 bases). CDR1 and CDR2 from the germline V gene are MRHNA and SNTAGT. The V end lost 4 bases, the J end lost 3 bases, and 6 bases lay between the germline ends. The CDR3 totals 13 residues. The CDR3 here is CASSAGDTGELFF. The DNA for the CDR3 is TGTGCCAGCAGTGCAGGGGACACCGGGGAGCTGTTTTTT.

CDR3 loop: CASQGGHTEAFF. As DNA, the CDR3 is TGTGCCTCCCAGGGGGGGCATACTGAAGCTTTCTTT. The gene calls are TRBV28 and TRBJ1-1, with 7 positions matching TRBD1. V lost 11 bases, J lost 5 bases, and 8 bases stayed unmatched. This CDR3 is built from 12 residues. Germline CDR1 reads MDHEN; CDR2 reads SYDVKM.

The table lists this clonotype with many counts. The genes are TRBV20-1 and TRBJ1-2; D is uncertain. Looked up from germline, CDR1 is DFQATT and CDR2 is SNEGSKA (reference sequence). V was clipped by 0 bases and J by 1 base, with 9 bases between them. This CDR3 contains 14 residues. The CDR3: CSARDSGINYGYTF. The DNA of the CDR3 is TGCAGTGCTAGAGATTCCGGGATTAACTATGGCTACACCTTC.

The V gene is TRBV6-5, the J gene TRBJ1-2; no reliable D call. Germline CDR1 reads MNHEY; CDR2 reads SVGAGI. Trimming took off 5 bases at V and 3 bases at J, with 13 bases between the two ends. This CDR3 is built from 14 residues. Here the CDR3 reads CASSTWTGDYGYTF. CDR3 nucleotide sequence: TGTGCCAGCAGTACTTGGACGGGAGACTATGGCTACACCTTC.

Ten or more counts support this clonotype. The chain couples TRBV10-3 to TRBJ1-1; unclear D gene. Germline values: CDR1 ENHRY, CDR2 SYGVKD. V lost 6 bases to trimming and J lost 5 bases, with 16 bases between them. The CDR3 totals 14 residues. CDR3 loop: CAISPAPVGTEAFF. The DNA of the CDR3 is TGTGCCATCAGCCCCGCCCCAGTTGGAACTGAAGCTTTCTTT.

This clonotype was recorded many times. The rearrangement uses TRBV5-1 and TRBJ2-3; a possible D gene is TRBD1 (6 bases). V lost 0 bases and J 8 bases, leaving 16 bases between the germline ends. This CDR3 comprises 15 residues. From germline, CDR1 is SGHRS and CDR2 YFSETQ. DNA of the CDR3: TGCGCCAGCAGCTTGGCTTGGACTCAAGGGGGTACGCAGTATTTT. Its protein product is CASSLAWTQGGTQYF.

In this sample, this clonotype turned up many times. The chain recombines TRBV5-5 with TRBJ1-2; D perhaps matches TRBD1 (5 bases). Germline-derived CDR1 and CDR2 are SGHKS and YYEKEE (reference sequence). The CDR3 consists of 14 residues. Trimming stripped 3 bases from V and 8 bases from J, with 17 bases between. The CDR3 loop reads CASSSPGTRKGYTF. DNA for the CDR3: TGTGCCAGCAGCTCCCCTGGGACGCGAAAAGGCTACACCTTC.

This clonotype was observed a few times. The V call is TRBV6-4, the J call TRBJ2-3; 7 nucleotides match TRBD2. The ends lost 4 bases at V and 2 bases at J; junction bases unmatched: 3. The CDR3 totals 14 residues. Germline loops: CDR1 MRHNA, CDR2 SNTAGT. The CDR3 here is CASSVGGDTDTQYF. Written as DNA, the CDR3 is TGTGCCAGCAGTGTGGGGGGGGACACAGATACGCAGTATTTT.

This rearrangement joins TRBV30 to TRBJ2-4; 7 bases fit TRBD2. The V segment lost 3 bases and the J segment 8 bases; nucleotides outside the gene matches: 1. Germline V gene sequence: CDR1 GTSNPN, CDR2 SVGIG (reference sequence). This CDR3 region has 11 residues. In DNA, the CDR3 is TGTGCCTGGAGCGGGGGGTACATTCAGTACTTC. Translating it yields CAWSGGYIQYF. The full variable domain, its missing parts supplied by reference TRBV30 and TRBJ2-4, is SQTIHQWPATLVQPVGSPLSLECTVEGTSNPNLYWYRQAAGRGLQLLFYSVGIGQISSEVPQNLSASRPQDRQFILSSKKLLLSDSGFYLCAWSGGYIQYFGAGTRLSVL.

This clonotype was found many times. This chain links TRBV29-1 with TRBJ2-1; D perhaps matches TRBD1 (7 bases). The CDR3 loop spans 13 amino acids. V was trimmed by 7 bases and J by 5 bases, leaving 15 bases between them. The germline V gene has CDR1 SQVTM and CDR2 ANQGSEA. CDR3 DNA sequence: TGCAGCGCCGGAGGCGGGACAGACAATGAGCAGTTCTTC. Protein product: CSAGGGTDNEQFF.

This clonotype was found many times. J is TRBJ1-2 and V is TRBV28; D is unclear. Germline values: CDR1 MDHEN, CDR2 SYDVKM. Trimming shortened V by 5 bases and J by 5 bases, and 12 bases separated the two germline ends. The CDR3 covers 13 residues. This CDR3 is CASSPSSQYGYTF. The CDR3 DNA follows: TGTGCCAGCAGTCCCTCCTCACAGTATGGCTACACCTTC.

This clonotype was picked up many times. The V and J genes are TRBV7-9 and TRBJ1-1; no reliable D call. Trimming shortened V by 3 bases and J by 5 bases, and 7 bases separated the two germline ends. From germline, CDR1 is SEHNR and CDR2 FQNEAQ (reference sequence). This CDR3 comprises 12 residues. The CDR3 loop is CASSFSETEAFF. For the CDR3, the DNA is TGTGCCAGCAGCTTTTCGGAGACTGAAGCTTTCTTT.

With regard to this clonotype: At one end, the junction sequence differs from germline, possibly due to a read error. The chain combines TRBV20-1 with TRBJ2-1; 9 positions match TRBD2. From germline, CDR1 is DFQATT and CDR2 SNEGSKA (reference sequence). There are 19 residues in the CDR3. CDR3: CCARANLAGSSSRRGEQFF. As DNA, the CDR3 is TGCTGTGCTAGGGCGAATCTAGCGGGAAGTTCCTCCAGACGGGGTGAGCAGTTCTTC.

The sample holds many counts of this clonotype. The rearrangement links TRBV3-1 to TRBJ2-5; D is ambiguous. This CDR3 spans 15 amino acids. V was trimmed by 1 base and J by 5 bases, leaving 14 bases between them. The germline V gene encodes CDR1 LGHDT and CDR2 YNNKEL (reference sequence). CDR3 sequence (DNA): TGTGCCAGCAGCCAAGGCGGCGGCAAAGGCGAGACCCAGTACTTC. This translates into CASSQGGGKGETQYF.

The table lists this clonotype with many counts. This chain joins TRBV28 and TRBJ2-3, with 7 positions matching TRBD2. V shed 2 bases, J shed 6 bases, and the junction held 8 bases outside the gene matches. The CDR3 runs to 15 residues. Germline-derived CDR1 and CDR2 are MDHEN and SYDVKM. CDR3 in DNA: TGTGCCAGCAGTTTAAGCCGGTCGGGGGGTGATACGCAGTATTTT. Its protein is CASSLSRSGGDTQYF.

This clonotype was counted at least ten times. J is TRBJ2-1 and V is TRBV20-1, with 10 bases fitting TRBD2. From germline, CDR1 is DFQATT and CDR2 SNEGSKA (reference sequence). Trimming removed 1 base from V and 4 bases from J; junction bases left unmatched: 10. This CDR3 contains 17 residues. CDR3 nucleotides: TGCAGTGCTAGAGTCGGAGTAGCGGGGGGTTGGTACAATGAGCAGTTCTTC. Translated: CSARVGVAGGWYNEQFF.